The TCR beta chain under discussion was sequenced for a study of T cells in Graves' hyperthyroidism and ophthalmopathy. This clonotype turned up a few times. Amplification targeted TCR beta CDR3 regions from RNA transcripts. During a first-round RT-PCR of the TCR CDR3, the HTBI primer set was used. TCRdb fed the multiplex PCR reads into MiXCR, producing one record per CDR3 protein. The repertoire holds 300,000 to 450,000 distinct CDR3 sequences, 25% seen once, with less than 85% in the top ten. Germline V gene lookup returns CDR1 SGHNT and CDR2 YENEEA. V lost 2 bases, J lost 0 bases, and 11 bases lay in between. The length of the CDR3 is 17 residues. The study defined stable Graves' hyperthyroidism as no ophthalmopathy progression within 18 months. A patient was excluded if there was uncontrolled infection, other autoimmune disease, pregnancy or lactation. PBMCs were derived from about 10 ml fresh peripheral blood.

The source material was blood. This TCR came from a man aged 45-65 years with Graves' hyperthyroidism. This sequence joins TRBV11-3 and TRBJ2-6; D possibly corresponds to TRBD1 (6 bases). The CDR3, as DNA: TGTGCCAGCAGCTTAAGGACAGCCGACTCTGGGGCCAACGTCCTGACTTTC. Its protein product is CASSLRTADSGANVLTF. The whole variable domain, filled in from reference TRBV11-3 and TRBJ2-6, reads EAGVVQSPRYKIIEKKQPVAFWCNPISGHNTLYWYLQNLGQGPELLIRYENEEAVDDSQLPKDRFSAERLKGVDSTLKIQPAELGDSAVYLCASSLRTADSGANVLTFGAGSRLTVL.